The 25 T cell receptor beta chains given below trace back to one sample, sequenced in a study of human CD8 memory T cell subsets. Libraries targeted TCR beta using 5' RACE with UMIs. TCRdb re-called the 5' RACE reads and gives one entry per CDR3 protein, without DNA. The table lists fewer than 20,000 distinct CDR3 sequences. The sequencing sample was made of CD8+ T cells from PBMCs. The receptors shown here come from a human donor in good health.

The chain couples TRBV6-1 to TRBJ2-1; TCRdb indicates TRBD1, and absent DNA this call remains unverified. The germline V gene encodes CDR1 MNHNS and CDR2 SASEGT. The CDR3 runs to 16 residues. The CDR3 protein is CASSEDLAGSYNEQFF.

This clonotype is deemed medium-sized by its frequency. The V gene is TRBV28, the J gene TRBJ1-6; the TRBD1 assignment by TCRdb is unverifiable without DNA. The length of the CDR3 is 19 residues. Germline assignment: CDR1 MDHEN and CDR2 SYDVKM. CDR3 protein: CASSLPLPTGGEDNSPLHF.

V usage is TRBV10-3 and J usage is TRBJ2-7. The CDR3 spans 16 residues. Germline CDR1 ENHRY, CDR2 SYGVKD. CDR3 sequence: CAISDSDDRGYVEQYF.

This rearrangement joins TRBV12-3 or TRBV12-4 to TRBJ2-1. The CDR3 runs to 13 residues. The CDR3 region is CASSGRSYNEQFF.

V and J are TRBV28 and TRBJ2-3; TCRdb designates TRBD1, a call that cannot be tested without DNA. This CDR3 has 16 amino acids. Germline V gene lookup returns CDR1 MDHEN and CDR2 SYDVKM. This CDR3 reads CASSLGTGGITDTQYF.

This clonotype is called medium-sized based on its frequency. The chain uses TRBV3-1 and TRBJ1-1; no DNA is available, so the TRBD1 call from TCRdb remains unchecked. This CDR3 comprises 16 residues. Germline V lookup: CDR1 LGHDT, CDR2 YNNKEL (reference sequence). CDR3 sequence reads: CASSRETGSRNPEAFF.

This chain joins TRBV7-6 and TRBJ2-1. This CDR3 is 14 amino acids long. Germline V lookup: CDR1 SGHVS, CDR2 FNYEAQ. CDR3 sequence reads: CASSLRGSYNEQFF.

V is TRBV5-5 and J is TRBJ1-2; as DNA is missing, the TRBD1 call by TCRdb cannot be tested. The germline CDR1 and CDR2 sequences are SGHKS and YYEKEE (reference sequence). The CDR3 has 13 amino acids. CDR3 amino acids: CASSLGENYGYTF.

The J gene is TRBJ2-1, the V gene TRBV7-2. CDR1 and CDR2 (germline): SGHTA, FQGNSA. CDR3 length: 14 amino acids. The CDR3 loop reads CASSLTSFSDEQFF.

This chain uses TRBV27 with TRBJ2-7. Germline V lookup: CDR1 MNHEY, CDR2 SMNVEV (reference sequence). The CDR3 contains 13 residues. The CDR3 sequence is CASSRSEFYEQYF.

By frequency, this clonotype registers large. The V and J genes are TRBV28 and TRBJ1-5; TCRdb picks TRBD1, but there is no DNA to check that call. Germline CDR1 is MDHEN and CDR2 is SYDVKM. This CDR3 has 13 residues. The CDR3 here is CASSPTVNQPQHF.

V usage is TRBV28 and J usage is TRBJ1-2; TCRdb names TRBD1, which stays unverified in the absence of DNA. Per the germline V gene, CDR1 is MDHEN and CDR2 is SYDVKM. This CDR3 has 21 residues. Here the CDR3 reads CASSFLTDRAIEEKINYGYTF.

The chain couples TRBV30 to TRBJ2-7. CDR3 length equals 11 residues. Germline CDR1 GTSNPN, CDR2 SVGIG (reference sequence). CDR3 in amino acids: CAWQSSYEQYF.

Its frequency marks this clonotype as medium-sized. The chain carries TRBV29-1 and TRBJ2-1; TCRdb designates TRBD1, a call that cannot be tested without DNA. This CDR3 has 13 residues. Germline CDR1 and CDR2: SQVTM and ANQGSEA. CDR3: CSVTGGDYNEQFF.

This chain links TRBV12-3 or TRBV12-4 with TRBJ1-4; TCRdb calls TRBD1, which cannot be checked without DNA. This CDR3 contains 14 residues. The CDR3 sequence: CASSLTGPGEKLFF.

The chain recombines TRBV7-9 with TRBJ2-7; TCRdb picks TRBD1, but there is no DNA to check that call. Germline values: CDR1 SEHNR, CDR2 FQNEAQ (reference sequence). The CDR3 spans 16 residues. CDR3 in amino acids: CASSGPRDSYSYEQYF.

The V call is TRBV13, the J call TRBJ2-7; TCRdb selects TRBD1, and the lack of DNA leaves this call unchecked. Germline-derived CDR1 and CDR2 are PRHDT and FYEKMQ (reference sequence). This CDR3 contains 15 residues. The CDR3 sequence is CASSLEGGGAHEQYF.

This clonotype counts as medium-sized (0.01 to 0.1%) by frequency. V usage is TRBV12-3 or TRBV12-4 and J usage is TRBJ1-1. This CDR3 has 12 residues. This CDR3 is CASSPDRREAFF.

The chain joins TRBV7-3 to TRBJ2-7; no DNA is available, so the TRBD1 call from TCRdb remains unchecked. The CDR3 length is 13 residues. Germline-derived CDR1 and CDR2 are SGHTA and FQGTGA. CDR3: CASSPGTGDEQYF.

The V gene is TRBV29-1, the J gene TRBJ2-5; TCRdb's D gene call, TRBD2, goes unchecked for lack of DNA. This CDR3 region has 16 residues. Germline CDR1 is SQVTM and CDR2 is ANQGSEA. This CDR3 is CSVDDGGSILQETQYF.

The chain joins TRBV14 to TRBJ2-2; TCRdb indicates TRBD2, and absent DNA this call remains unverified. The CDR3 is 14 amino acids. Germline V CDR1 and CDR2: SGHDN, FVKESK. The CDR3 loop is CASSQGGYTGELFF.

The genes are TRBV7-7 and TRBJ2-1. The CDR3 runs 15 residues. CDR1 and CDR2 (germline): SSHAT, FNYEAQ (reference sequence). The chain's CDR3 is CASSLAPSYTDEQFF.

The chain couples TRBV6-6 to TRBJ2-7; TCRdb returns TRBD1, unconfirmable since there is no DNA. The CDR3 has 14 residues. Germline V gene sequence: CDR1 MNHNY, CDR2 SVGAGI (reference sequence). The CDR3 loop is CASSYASGSYEQYF.

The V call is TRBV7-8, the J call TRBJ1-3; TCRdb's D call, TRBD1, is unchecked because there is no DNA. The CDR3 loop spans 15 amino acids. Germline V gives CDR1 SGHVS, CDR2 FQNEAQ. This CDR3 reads CASSRDSSSGNTIYF. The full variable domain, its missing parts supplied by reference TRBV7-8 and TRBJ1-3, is GAGVSQSPRYKVAKRGQDVALRCDPISGHVSLFWYQQALGQGPEFLTYFQNEAQLDKSGLPSDRFFAERPEGSVSTLKIQRTQQEDSAVYLCASSRDSSSGNTIYFGEGSWLTVV.

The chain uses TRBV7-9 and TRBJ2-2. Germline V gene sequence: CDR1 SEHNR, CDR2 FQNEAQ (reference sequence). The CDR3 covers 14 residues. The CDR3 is CASSLDPTGGELFF. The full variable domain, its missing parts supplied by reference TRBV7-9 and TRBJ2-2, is DTGVSQNPRHKITKRGQNVTFRCDPISEHNRLYWYRQTLGQGPEFLTYFQNEAQLEKSRLLSDRFSAERPKGSFSTLEIQRTEQGDSAMYLCASSLDPTGGELFFGEGSRLTVL.